The 2 T cell receptor beta chains listed next were all sequenced from one sample in a study of monozygotic twins with inflammatory bowel disease. Reanalyzing the 5' RACE reads, TCRdb keeps one entry per CDR3 protein, without DNA. The repertoire table contains around 400,000 distinct CDR3 sequences. The sample comprised blood. All receptors derive from a human donor with ulcerative colitis or Crohn's disease, or a healthy co-twin of an affected twin (not recorded which).

The V and J genes are TRBV15 and TRBJ2-7. There are 14 residues in the CDR3. Germline CDR1 and CDR2: LNHNV and YYDKDF (reference sequence). The CDR3 sequence is CATSSTRGSYEQYF.

This chain joins TRBV20-1 and TRBJ1-2; no DNA is available, so the TRBD1 call from TCRdb remains unchecked. The CDR3 consists of 11 residues. The germline CDR1 and CDR2 sequences are DFQATT and SNEGSKA (reference sequence). CDR3 protein: CSLKKGEGYTF.